This TCR beta chain derives from a study of shared clonotypes between healthy human individuals. Study-wide results and caveats: It was expected that sequencing depth would affect clonotype sharing among donors. Rarefaction curves obtained for sorted subsets showed sequencing incomplete despite large depth.

The repertoire was sequenced with immunoSEQ multiplex PCR; TCRdb's copy has only in-frame clones and lacks some. The sample gives about 700,000 clones, just over 90% of which show up once; about 24% is in the top ten. A word on this clone: Its matching antigen is unknown.

Terminally differentiated effector memory CD45RA+ cells were excluded by CCR7 positive selection of CD45RO-negative cells. The sequence came from a man aged 25-45 years in good health. What was sequenced was naive CD8+ T cells sorted from blood.

The CDR3 loop is CASSLPARGQLTGELFF. CDR3 sequence (DNA): TGTGCCAGCAGTTTACCAGCTAGGGGACAACTAACCGGGGAGCTGTTTTTT. The chain is built from TRBV28 and TRBJ2-2; possible D gene TRBD1, 6 bases. Trimming shortened V by 2 bases and J by 5 bases, and 18 bases separated the two germline ends. The CDR3 is 17 residues long. Germline V CDR1 and CDR2: MDHEN, SYDVKM.